What follows are 8 T cell receptor beta chains derived from one specimen sequenced in a study of human thymus T cells (TCRdb year 2020). Receptor libraries were prepared by the immunoSEQ multiplex PCR assay. The table comes from immuneACCESS by way of TCRdb, which keeps in-frame sequences with V and J called. Part of the clones is missing from these tables; in studies checked, under half for an unresolved V gene and the rest for unknown reasons. The sample data list about 50,000 clones, and over 90% of these were observed just once. Together, the top ten hold approximately 0.18% of the sample. The sample consisted of blood. Receptors were obtained from a girl in the first two years of life with a congenital heart defect but otherwise immunologically healthy.

The rearrangement uses TRBV18 and TRBJ2-7; no firm D call. The CDR3 spans 12 residues. Germline CDR1 and CDR2: KGHSH and LQKENI. V lost 4 bases and J lost 2, with 6 bases in between. CDR3 sequence (DNA): TGTGCCAGCTCACGAGGAGCCTACGAGCAGTACTTC. It is translated as CASSRGAYEQYF.

This clone occurred once. The chain employs TRBV7-9 and TRBJ1-2, with 10 bases identical to TRBD1. The CDR3 runs 13 residues. The junction had 5 bases not matched to a gene; V was cut back by 5 bases and J by 8 bases. Per the germline V gene, CDR1 is SEHNR and CDR2 is FQNEAQ (reference sequence). DNA for the CDR3: TGTGCCAGCAGCCCAAAGGGACAGGGGGGCTACACCTTC. It yields the protein CASSPKGQGGYTF. Using reference TRBV7-9 and TRBJ1-2 for the parts outside the CDR3, the full variable domain is DTGVSQNPRHKITKRGQNVTFRCDPISEHNRLYWYRQTLGQGPEFLTYFQNEAQLEKSRLLSDRFSAERPKGSFSTLEIQRTEQGDSAMYLCASSPKGQGGYTFGSGTRLTVV.

The chain carries TRBV6-1 and TRBJ1-5, with D perhaps matching TRBD1 (5 bases). V lost 2 bases, J lost 4 bases, and 9 bases lay in between. CDR1 and CDR2 (germline): MNHNS, SASEGT. The CDR3 loop spans 14 amino acids. As DNA, the CDR3 is TGTGCCAGCAGTGAAAAAAGACAGAATCAGCCCCAGCATTTT. Protein product: CASSEKRQNQPQHF.

The rearrangement joins TRBV7-3 to TRBJ2-1; weak D call: TRBD2 (5 bases). Looked up from germline, CDR1 is SGHTA and CDR2 is FQGTGA. The CDR3 has 16 residues. Trimming took off 3 bases at V and 0 bases at J, with 12 bases between the two ends. The CDR3: CASSFHGESSYNEQFF. The CDR3 DNA sequence: TGTGCCAGCAGCTTCCACGGGGAGAGCTCCTACAATGAGCAGTTCTTC.

The chain couples TRBV28 to TRBJ2-6; maybe TRBD1 (6 bases). Trimming took 3 bases from V and 19 from J, leaving 16 bases between them. The CDR3 is made up of 12 amino acids. The germline CDR1 and CDR2 sequences are MDHEN and SYDVKM. The CDR3 bases are TGTGCCAGCAGTTTGGCACAGGGCCTGACAACTTTC. It translates to CASSLAQGLTTF.

The genes are TRBV5-1 and TRBJ2-5; 8 bases map to TRBD1. The CDR3 has 13 residues. Trimming at V came to 6 bases and at J to 5 bases, leaving 6 bases not matched to a gene. Germline V gene sequence: CDR1 SGHRS, CDR2 YFSETQ. The CDR3 loop reads CASTRGLKETQYF. The CDR3 DNA reads TGCGCCAGCACCAGGGGGCTTAAGGAGACCCAGTACTTC. Filled out from reference TRBV5-1 and TRBJ2-5, the complete variable domain reads KAGVTQTPRYLIKTRGQQVTLSCSPISGHRSVSWYQQTPGQGLQFLFEYFSETQRNKGNFPGRFSGRQFSNSRSEMNVSTLELGDSALYLCASTRGLKETQYFGPGTRLLVL.

The V and J genes are TRBV27 and TRBJ1-1, with TRBD1 matching over 7 bases. In germline, CDR1 is MNHEY, CDR2 SMNVEV (reference sequence). Trimming at V came to 3 bases and at J to 0 bases, leaving 7 bases not matched to a gene. This CDR3 has 16 amino acids. CDR3 sequence (DNA): TGTGCCAGCAGTTTCCTGTGGACAGGTATGAACACTGAAGCTTTCTTT. Protein product: CASSFLWTGMNTEAFF.

This chain joins TRBV5-4 and TRBJ1-2, with D maybe TRBD1 (6 bases). CDR1 SGHNT and CDR2 YYREEE come from the germline V gene (reference sequence). This CDR3 has 18 amino acids. Trimming stripped 5 bases from V and 4 bases from J, with 27 bases between. The CDR3 bases are TGTGCCAGCAGTGCGGAGGTTTTTTTGGAACAGGGCCGCTATGGCTACACCTTC. This encodes CASSAEVFLEQGRYGYTF.